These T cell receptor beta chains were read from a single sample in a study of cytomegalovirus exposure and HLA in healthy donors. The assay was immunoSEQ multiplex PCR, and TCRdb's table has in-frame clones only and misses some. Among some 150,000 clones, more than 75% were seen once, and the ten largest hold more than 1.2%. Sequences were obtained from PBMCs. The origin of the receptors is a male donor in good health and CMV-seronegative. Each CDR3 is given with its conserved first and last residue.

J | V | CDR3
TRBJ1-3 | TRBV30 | CAWSVTGSGNTIYF
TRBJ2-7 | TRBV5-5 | CASSGSVYEQYF
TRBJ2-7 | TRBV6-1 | CASSVLASGYEQYF
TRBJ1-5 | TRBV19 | CASSIFDRGGQPQHF
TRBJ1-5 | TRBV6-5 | CASGKGGNQPQHF
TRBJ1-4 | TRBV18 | CASSPPGLGNEKLFF
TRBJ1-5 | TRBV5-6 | CASSLGQGPNNQPQHF
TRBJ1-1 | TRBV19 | CASSSRGGFTEAFF
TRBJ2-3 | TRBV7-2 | CASSSTGGEDTQYF
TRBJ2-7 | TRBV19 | CASSILGTGLDEQYF
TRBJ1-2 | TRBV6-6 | CASRITEAGGGYTF
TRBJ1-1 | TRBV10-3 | CAISEKTGMNTEAFF
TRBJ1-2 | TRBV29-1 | CSVEATALGGYTF
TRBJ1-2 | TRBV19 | CASTGTGEIYGYTF
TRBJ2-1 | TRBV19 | CASSTTASGNEQFF
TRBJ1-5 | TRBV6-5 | CASSIGQINQPQHF
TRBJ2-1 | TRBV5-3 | CARSLILAGNYNEQFF
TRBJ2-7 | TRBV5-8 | CASSLVFGDEQYF
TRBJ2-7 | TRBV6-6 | CASTNGGLWYEQYF
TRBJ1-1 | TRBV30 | CAWSVDSPNTEAFF
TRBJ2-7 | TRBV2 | CASSGGGPLAGEQYF
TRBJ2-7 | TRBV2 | CASRETGTVPLEQYF
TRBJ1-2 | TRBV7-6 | CASSYLFRTRTGSNYGYTF
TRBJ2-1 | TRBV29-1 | CSVARQGFYNEQFF
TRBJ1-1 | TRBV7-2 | CASSSPGQGKREAFF
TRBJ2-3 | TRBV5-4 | CASTPPATSADTQYF
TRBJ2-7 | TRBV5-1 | CASSPTDRDEQYF